This T cell receptor beta chain is from a study of T-cell memory formation after mild COVID-19. The CDR3 totals 13 residues. CDR1 is LGHNA and CDR2 is YSLEER in the germline V gene. Trimming removed 0 bases from V and 6 bases from J, with 8 bases in between. From the 5' RACE reads, TCRdb called clonotypes with MiXCR, one entry per CDR3 protein. The sample has over 120,000 distinct CDR3 sequences, around 25% seen once; the top ten hold around 24%. The material sequenced was PBMCs or a T cell subset sorted from them (not recorded which). The chain carries TRBV4-3 and TRBJ1-1; no firm D call. The sequence came from an adult woman who had mild COVID-19 (a few samples of this study predate the infection). Cell type and time point are not known. The CDR3 DNA reads as TGCGCCAGCAGCCAAGAAGGTGGGGCTGAAGCTTTCTTT. Its protein product is CASSQEGGAEAFF.